This T cell receptor beta chain was recovered during a study of post-analysis software for immune sequencing data. Study-wide context: Patients had relapsing-remitting, secondary progressive or progressive-relapsing multiple sclerosis; some lacked subtype.

CDR3 length: 14 residues. Trimming removed 5 bases at V and 6 bases at J, with 15 bases between. This clonotype showed up just a few times. No antigen is known for it. Incorporated into the TCR beta cDNA libraries were unique molecular identifiers, which served to reduce PCR and sequencing biases. TCRdb reprocessed the PCR reads with MiXCR, giving one entry per CDR3 protein. The table lists about 680,000 distinct CDR3 sequences, roughly three fifths of them singletons, with roughly 12% in the top ten. Findings of the study overall: In multiple sclerosis, normalized Chao1 diversity was significantly below that of controls. The five TRBV segments detected at higher frequency in patients than in controls included TRBV5-6, TRBV5-1 and TRBV20-1. Samples from one preparation batch, clustered by F measure, grouped strongly together.

The chain is built from TRBV12-3 or TRBV12-4 and TRBJ2-3; D is unclear. Sequencing used blood. This receptor was obtained from a girl aged 2 to 9 with multiple sclerosis. The CDR3, as DNA: TGTGCCAGCAGTACTACCGACGGGTGGGATACGCAGTATTTT. It translates to CASSTTDGWDTQYF.